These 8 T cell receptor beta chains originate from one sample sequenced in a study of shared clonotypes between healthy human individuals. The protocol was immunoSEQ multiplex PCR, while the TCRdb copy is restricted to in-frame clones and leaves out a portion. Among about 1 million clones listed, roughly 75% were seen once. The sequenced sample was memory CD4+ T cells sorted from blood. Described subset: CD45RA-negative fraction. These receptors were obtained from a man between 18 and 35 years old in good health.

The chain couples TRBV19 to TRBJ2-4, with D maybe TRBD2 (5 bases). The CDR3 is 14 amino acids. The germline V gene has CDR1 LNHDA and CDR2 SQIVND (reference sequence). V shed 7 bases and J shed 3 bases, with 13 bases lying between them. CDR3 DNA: TGTGCCAGTACCCCGGGGTCTTACAAAAACATTCAGTACTTC. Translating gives CASTPGSYKNIQYF.

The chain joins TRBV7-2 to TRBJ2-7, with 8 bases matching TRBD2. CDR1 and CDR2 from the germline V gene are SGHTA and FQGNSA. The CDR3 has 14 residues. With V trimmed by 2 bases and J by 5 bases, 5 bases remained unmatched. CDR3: CASSLSSGVNEQYF. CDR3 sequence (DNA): TGTGCCAGCAGCTTAAGTAGCGGGGTTAACGAGCAGTACTTC.

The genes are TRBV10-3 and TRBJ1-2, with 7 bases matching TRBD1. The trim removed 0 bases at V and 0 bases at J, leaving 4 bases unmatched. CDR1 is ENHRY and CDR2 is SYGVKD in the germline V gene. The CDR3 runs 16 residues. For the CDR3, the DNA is TGTGCCATCAGTGAGTCGACAGGGTACGCTAACTATGGCTACACCTTC. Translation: CAISESTGYANYGYTF.

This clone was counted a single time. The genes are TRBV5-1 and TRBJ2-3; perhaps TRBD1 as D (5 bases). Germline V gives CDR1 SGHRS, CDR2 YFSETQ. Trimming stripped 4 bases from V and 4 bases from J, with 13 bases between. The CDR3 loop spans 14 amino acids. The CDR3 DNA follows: TGCGCCAGCAGCAACGGGCAGGGCGCAGATACGCAGTATTTT. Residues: CASSNGQGADTQYF. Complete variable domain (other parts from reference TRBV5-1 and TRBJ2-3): KAGVTQTPRYLIKTRGQQVTLSCSPISGHRSVSWYQQTPGQGLQFLFEYFSETQRNKGNFPGRFSGRQFSNSRSEMNVSTLELGDSALYLCASSNGQGADTQYFGPGTRLTVL.

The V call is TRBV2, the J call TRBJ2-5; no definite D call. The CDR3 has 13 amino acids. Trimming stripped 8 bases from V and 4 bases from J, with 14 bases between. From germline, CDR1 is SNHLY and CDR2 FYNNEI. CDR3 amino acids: CASRLSKLETQYF. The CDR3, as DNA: TGTGCCAGCCGGTTGTCGAAATTAGAGACCCAGTACTTC.

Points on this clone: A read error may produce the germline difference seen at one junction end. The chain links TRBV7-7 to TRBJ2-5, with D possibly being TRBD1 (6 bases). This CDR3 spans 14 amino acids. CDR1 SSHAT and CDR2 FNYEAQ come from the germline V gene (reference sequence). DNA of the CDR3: TGTGCTAGCAGCCAATGGGGGCAGGGTGAGACCCAGTACTTC. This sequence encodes CASSQWGQGETQYF. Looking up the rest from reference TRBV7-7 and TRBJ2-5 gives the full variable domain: GAGVSQSPRYKVTKRGQDVTLRCDPISSHATLYWYQQALGQGPEFLTYFNYEAQPDKSGLPSDRFSAERPEGSISTLTIQRTEQRDSAMYRCASSQWGQGETQYFGPGTRLLVL.

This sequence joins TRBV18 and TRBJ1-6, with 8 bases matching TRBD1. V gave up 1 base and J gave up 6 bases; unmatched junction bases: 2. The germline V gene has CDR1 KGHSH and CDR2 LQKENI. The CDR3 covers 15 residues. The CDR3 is CASSPLGQGNSPLHF. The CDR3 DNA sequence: TGTGCCAGCTCACCACTAGGACAGGGTAATTCACCCCTCCACTTT.

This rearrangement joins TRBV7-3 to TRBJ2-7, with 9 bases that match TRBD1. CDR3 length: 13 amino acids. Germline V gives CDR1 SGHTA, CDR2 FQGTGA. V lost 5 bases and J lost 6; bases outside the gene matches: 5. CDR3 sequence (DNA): TGTGCCAGCAGCCCCGGGACAGGGACCGAGCAGTACTTC. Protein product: CASSPGTGTEQYF.